This TCR beta chain derives from a study of cytomegalovirus exposure and HLA in healthy donors (dated by TCRdb to 2016 to 2017). About the investigation overall: An earlier analysis of several hundred of the donors reported more than 250 Gb of sequence data and roughly 100 million unique TCR beta sequences from around 200 million T cells. An early release covering about 600 HLA-typed donors comprised approximately 300 gigabases of sequencing data and tens of millions of unique TCR sequences. The genetic ancestry cluster associated with self-reported Caucasian donors included approximately 85% of the roughly 410 genotyped donors. The study was designed to test whether signatures of past pathogen exposure could be identified by cataloging public T cell receptors. The study profiled the T cell repertoires of 500 to 800 subjects by immunosequencing and related them to cytomegalovirus serostatus. Along with the roughly 610-subject first cohort, a separate validation cohort of over 90 different subjects was used. To predict cytomegalovirus infection status, the study brought together high-throughput TCR immunosequencing, statistical association of individual TCRs with disease status, and machine learning. In a later analysis, previously published TCR beta repertoires from 600 to 850 donors were re-analyzed and high-resolution HLA genotyping was added so that TCR occurrence patterns could be studied. Rather than drawing on any new phenotypic data, the later analysis identified candidate immune exposures from TCR beta sequences and the way those sequences occurred across donors. To decide whether each TCR beta V gene segment behaved as functional or pseudogenic, an earlier analysis of fewer than 750 of the donors relied on high-throughput TCR beta sequencing. Alongside the repertoire data, information on donor age, sex, ethnicity and CMV serostatus was compiled. A later genetic analysis took genome-wide SNP genotypes for about 55% of the 666 donors and used that subset as a discovery cohort. All discovery cohort repertoires had been generated using a single sequencing platform. HLA typing included class I and class II loci at four-digit resolution. Typing coverage varied by locus: 629-630 donors for A, B, C, DRB1 and DQB1; approximately 560 for DQA1; around 610 for DPA1; around 490 for DPB1. Four to six DR-DQ haplotypes were handled as single units for association and clustering, since linkage in the cohort was strong. Among several hundred genotyped donors of the cohort, an average of around 250,000 unique TCR beta nucleotide sequences was sequenced per donor, of which about 19% were non-productive.

Of note for this clone: It has no known antigen specificity. Per-base quality was not reported, and no clone a single base away is much larger than it.

The cohort was made up of hundreds of healthy bone marrow donors. Cohort members were all nominally healthy when sampled, although unrecorded immune exposures were likely present. The donor was CMV seronegative and was included in the group of a few hundred seronegative cohort members. Each donor provided a peripheral blood sample, and peripheral blood mononuclear cells were used for TCR beta sequencing. Genomic DNA extraction from the blood cell samples was performed with the Qiagen DNeasy Blood Extraction Kit. The receptor library was made with the immunoSEQ multiplex PCR assay. For the multiplex PCR, a mixture combining 60 forward primers for TCR Vbeta segments and 13 reverse primers for TCR Jbeta segments was used. The CDR3 region of rearranged TCR beta genes was amplified from genomic DNA by a multiplex PCR assay. Amplified TCR beta libraries were sequenced as 87-base-pair reads on the Illumina HiSeq System. Turning to the authors' computational methods: A later analysis counted about 80 million unique TCR beta chains across the 640 or so repertoires, and some 11 million of these chains were shared by at least two donors. Raw reads were error-corrected and collapsed into unique sequences with a nearest-neighbor algorithm that merged closely related sequences to remove PCR and sequencing errors. To assign V, D and J gene segments, CDR3 sequences were aligned to IMGT reference sequences. For a sequence to be retained, at least a six-nucleotide match to both a V gene segment and a J gene segment was required. A rearrangement was called productive if the CDR3 had no stop codons and remained in frame with V and J, and every other rearrangement was called non-productive. Following IMGT convention, CDR3 was defined as the stretch from the second conserved V-encoded cysteine up to the conserved J-encoded phenylalanine. In an earlier analysis of more than 550 of the donors, sequences lacking an unambiguous match to a single V gene segment were excluded. In an earlier analysis of approximately 560 of the donors, a V segment was called functional when productive rearrangements were above 56.7%, and segregating when the standard deviation between donors exceeded 5%. A statistical classification framework was developed to diagnose cytomegalovirus status using the catalog of TCR beta chain sequences. In a later analysis, V and J genes were assigned by comparing TCR nucleotide sequences against IMGT/GENE-DB human TR gene sequences. A later analysis assigned CDR3 sequences and most-parsimonious VDJ recombination scenarios with the TCRdist pipeline. A later analysis defined each TCR beta chain by its CDR3 amino acid sequence plus V-gene family, and excluded reads lacking a unique V-gene family. As a way to deal with suspected cross-contamination and a sequencing artifact, a later analysis dropped hundreds of nucleotide sequences that were highly shared and had low generation probability. A later analysis calculated a clonal expansion index for each public chain from normalized within-repertoire ranks of inferred template counts. In a later analysis, generation probabilities were computed with a VDJ recombination model fitted to out-of-frame rearrangements, and the resulting probabilities were checked against IGoR. Hypergeometric tests were used in a later analysis to score TCR-TCR, TCR-HLA and TCR-CMV co-occurrence, with a repertoire-size bias correction applied to the TCR pairs. False discovery rates were estimated in a later analysis by permuting HLA or CMV assignments 20 times. In a later analysis, co-occurring TCRs were grouped with DBSCAN, and TCRdist sequence similarity was added when clustering was performed within HLA-allele-positive subsets. For co-occurrence clustering, repertoires with fewer than 30,000 or more than 120,000 public chains were excluded, along with about five repertoires with anomalous nucleotide sharing. TCRdb limited this immuneACCESS table to in-frame rearrangements with V and J called. A share of clones is missing; checked studies link under half to unresolved V genes, and the rest is unexplained. That table furnishes V, J and clone size, whereas the DNA furnished D and trimming. The sample table records 100,000 to 150,000 clones; about 61% of these occur just once. The top ten constitute 2.4% of the sample.

Including the terminal cysteine and phenylalanine, the CDR3 comprises 13 residues. The DNA shown is the 39-base CDR3, in frame from base 1. Trimming leaves V shorter by 5 bases and J shorter by 7 bases, with the junction holding 5 bases beyond the gene matches. For CDR1 and CDR2, the germline V gene lists SGHTA and FQGTGA. General findings and caveats noted by the study authors: Immune exposure information for the cohort was limited to CMV serostatus. Most TCR sequences were observed very rarely across donors, whereas some public TCRs were present in many individuals. According to a later analysis, most CMV-associated TCR beta chains appeared to be HLA-restricted, and the HLA associations seemed to be driven largely by CMV exposure. A further reported finding was that TCR beta sequences accurately predicted the HLA-A and HLA-B alleles for most subjects in the first cohort. Assigning TCR associations to individual alleles was difficult when HLA alleles, especially DR and DQ, strongly co-occurred. Sequencing depth was assumed to be roughly uniform across donors in the presence/absence analyses, though that assumption may not hold. In this cohort, only TCR beta chains were sequenced, and detectable features were limited by the absence of alpha or paired-chain data. The sequencing pipeline was judged likely to have produced a cluster of highly shared sequence variants as a technical artifact. Because counts were too low, about 17 rarely observed V segments, including chromosome 9 orphons, were excluded from the earlier analysis of a few hundred of the donors. In a later analysis, 16,951 TCR beta sequences were associated with specific HLA alleles at a false discovery rate of 0.05. Linkage disequilibrium might explain the correlated functional status among segregating V segments, but an unknown experimental factor could not be excluded. A few of the identified cytomegalovirus-associated TCR beta chains were confirmed in vitro to be specific for cytomegalovirus antigens. According to the authors, the approach could potentially be generalized to other disease states and immunological phenotypes. In a later analysis, the rate of TCR association differed among HLA loci, with DRB1 alleles having the most associated TCRs and HLA-C alleles having the fewest. Several of the top co-occurrence clusters appeared to be linked to parvovirus B19, influenza, CMV and Epstein-Barr virus, according to a later analysis. An association between a missense DCLRE1C variant and V-gene and J-gene trimming of TCR beta chains was found in a later genetic analysis and replicated in an independent cohort. HLA typing was unavailable for some donors at each locus, so association tests used only the typed subset. Broadly in line with IMGT annotations, most TCR beta V segments showed up in productive rearrangements about 87% or about 30% of the time in an earlier analysis of about 500 of the donors. A total of fewer than 200 TCR beta chains were listed by the study as associated with cytomegalovirus. The classifier was reported to diagnose cytomegalovirus status with high specificity and sensitivity in both the original cohort and the validation cohort. Because the 87-base-pair reads could not distinguish some IMGT-functional V segments, including TRBV6-2 and TRBV6-3, those segments were excluded. A later analysis found that HLA-associated TCR beta chains were more clonally expanded and had lower generation probabilities than equally common non-associated chains. A later genetic analysis reported fewer N-insertions in productive TCRs among donors in an Asian-associated ancestry cluster than the roughly 690-donor mean.

The origin of this receptor is a woman between 40 and 55 years old in good health and CMV-seronegative. Material: PBMCs. The V gene is TRBV7-3 and the J gene is TRBJ1-2, with TRBD1 matching 9 junction bases. The CDR3 protein: CASSLGTGTGYTF. The nucleotide sequence is TGTGCCAGCAGCCTAGGGACAGGGACTGGCTACACCTTC.